This entry is about one T cell receptor beta chain. In the study's own analysis: From reference gene primer amplification, estimates of nucleated cell counts were derived. Assay: immunoSEQ multiplex PCR; the TCRdb copy retains only in-frame clones and omits some. V and J calls plus clone size are reproduced from that table; the DNA served to infer D and trimming. This sample has roughly 130,000 clones, with approximately 89% found just once. Germline trimming cut 5 bases from V and 7 bases from J; bases unmatched to any gene: 8. CDR3 length equals 13 residues. The data belong to a study of blood T cell repertoires in COVID-19. Study background: Acute and convalescent COVID-19 specimens originated in the United States, Italy and Spain. T cells, B-cell-depleted T cells, or PBMCs provided the cDNA or gDNA that served as material.

This sequence was found in a woman aged 55-69 years with acute or convalescent COVID-19. The V gene is TRBV12-3 or TRBV12-4, the J gene TRBJ2-7; 7 bases agree with TRBD1. Sample: peripheral blood. The CDR3 DNA reads TGTGCCAGCAGTAGACTTACAGGGGTAGAGCAGTACTTC. Its translation: CASSRLTGVEQYF.